The next 14 T cell receptor beta chains were all read from a single sample in a study of technical replicates of blood from several donors. TCRdb's copy holds only in-frame clones and misses some; the assay was immunoSEQ multiplex PCR. The profile shows roughly 45,000 clones, around 90% of them singletons. Sequencing was performed on PBMCs. The receptor set was obtained from a human donor in good health. Some clones in this sample may be carry-over from other donors' samples.

This clone was found once. The chain carries TRBV7-2 and TRBJ2-7; TRBD1 agrees at 10 bases. V shed 4 bases and J 4 bases; nucleotides not matched to a gene: 10. CDR3 length equals 16 residues. CDR1 SGHTA and CDR2 FQGNSA come from the germline V gene. CDR3 DNA sequence: TGTGCCAGCAGCTCGACAGGGGGCGTGGGCCTTTACGAGCAGTACTTC. Translating it yields CASSSTGGVGLYEQYF. The full variable domain, its missing parts supplied by reference TRBV7-2 and TRBJ2-7, is GAGVSQSPSNKVTEKGKDVELRCDPISGHTALYWYRQSLGQGLEFLIYFQGNSAPDKSGLPSDRFSAERTGGSVSTLTIQRTQQEDSAVYLCASSSTGGVGLYEQYFGPGTRLTVT.

This clone was picked up one time. The V call is TRBV30, the J call TRBJ1-2, with a tentative D call TRBD1 (6 bases). The CDR3 runs to 15 residues. In germline, CDR1 is GTSNPN, CDR2 SVGIG (reference sequence). V was cut by 3 bases and J by 3 bases, with 17 bases left in between. In DNA, the CDR3 is TGTGCCTGGAGACAGGGCCTTCGGGAGGACTATGGCTACACCTTC. It encodes CAWRQGLREDYGYTF.

The rearrangement uses TRBV6-5 and TRBJ1-5; 10 nucleotides agree with TRBD1. There are 14 residues in the CDR3. The V gene's germline CDR1 is MNHEY and CDR2 SVGAGI. Trimming removed 8 bases from V and 4 bases from J; junction bases left unmatched: 5. The CDR3 sequence: CASGRDRGNQPQHF. The DNA of the CDR3 is TGTGCCAGCGGACGGGACAGGGGAAATCAGCCCCAGCATTTT.

V usage is TRBV21-1 and J usage is TRBJ1-2. TRBV21-1 is classified as a pseudogene. The CDR3 spans 11 residues. The CDR3 DNA sequence: TGTGCCAGCTCCACTGAAGATGGCTACACCTTC. It encodes CASSTEDGYTF.

The CDR3 bases are TGTGCCAGCAGCACCGACAGGGGGCGTGAGACCCAGTACTTC. It is translated as CASSTDRGRETQYF. V gene TRBV5-4 combines with J gene TRBJ2-5, with TRBD1 matching over 10 bases. V gave up 4 bases and J gave up 5 bases; unmatched junction bases: 5. The CDR3 is 14 amino acids. Looked up from germline, CDR1 is SGHNT and CDR2 is YYREEE (reference sequence).

The rearrangement links TRBV2 to TRBJ2-7; weak D call: TRBD2 (6 bases). V dropped 4 bases and J dropped 6 bases, with 19 bases sitting between them. The CDR3 totals 15 residues. The germline gives CDR1 SNHLY, CDR2 FYNNEI. CDR3 sequence (DNA): TGTGCCAGCAGTGGAGGACCACTAGCCCGCGGCGAGCAGTACTTC. Its protein product is CASSGGPLARGEQYF. Based on the CDR3 plus reference TRBV2 and TRBJ2-7, the full variable domain is EPEVTQTPSHQVTQMGQEVILRCVPISNHLYFYWYRQILGQKVEFLVSFYNNEISEKSEIFDDQFSVERPDGSNFTLKIRSTKLEDSAMYFCASSGGPLARGEQYFGPGTRLTVT.

This sequence joins TRBV14 and TRBJ2-7; 10 bases map to TRBD1. V shed 4 bases, J shed 3 bases, and the junction held 6 bases outside the gene matches. This CDR3 has 15 residues. Germline V gene sequence: CDR1 SGHDN, CDR2 FVKESK. Here the CDR3 DNA reads TGTGCCAGCAGCCGGCGGTGGACAGGGGGCTACGAGCAGTACTTC. Protein: CASSRRWTGGYEQYF.

This sequence joins TRBV11-2 and TRBJ1-3; 7 bases line up with TRBD1. CDR1 and CDR2 (germline): SGHAT, FQNNGV. The junction had 8 bases not matched to a gene; V was cut back by 3 bases and J by 0 bases. The CDR3 is 17 amino acids. CDR3 nucleotide sequence: TGTGCCAGCAGCTTGACCCCGACAGGGAGCTCTGGAAACACCATATATTTT. Translation gives CASSLTPTGSSGNTIYF.

The chain links TRBV7-2 to TRBJ2-3; D unclear. This CDR3 spans 16 amino acids. The germline V gene encodes CDR1 SGHTA and CDR2 FQGNSA. Trimming shortened V by 1 base and J by 2 bases, and 13 bases separated the two germline ends. CDR3 region: CASSLDLRAYTDTQYF. For the CDR3, the DNA is TGTGCCAGCAGCTTAGATCTACGAGCTTACACAGATACGCAGTATTTT. The full variable domain, in which reference TRBV7-2 and TRBJ2-3 provide the parts outside the CDR3, is GAGVSQSPSNKVTEKGKDVELRCDPISGHTALYWYRQSLGQGLEFLIYFQGNSAPDKSGLPSDRFSAERTGGSVSTLTIQRTQQEDSAVYLCASSLDLRAYTDTQYFGPGTRLTVL.

V and J are TRBV6-1 and TRBJ1-4; D not certain. Germline-derived CDR1 and CDR2 are MNHNS and SASEGT. The CDR3 sequence is 11 residues long. With 6 bases removed from V and 12 bases from J, the gap between germline ends came to 11 bases. The CDR3 loop is CASREWGELFF. The CDR3 coding sequence is TGTGCCAGCAGGGAATGGGGAGAACTGTTTTTT.

The chain has TRBV7-2 and TRBJ2-3, with D possibly being TRBD1 (5 bases). Trimming shortened V by 0 bases and J by 8 bases, and 15 bases separated the two germline ends. The germline CDR1 and CDR2 sequences are SGHTA and FQGNSA. The CDR3 is made up of 15 amino acids. CDR3 bases: TGTGCCAGCAGCTTAGCAGCTTCTGGGCAGGGTACGCAGTATTTT. It encodes CASSLAASGQGTQYF.

The chain employs TRBV2 and TRBJ1-2, with TRBD1 matching 12 bases. The germline CDR1 and CDR2 sequences are SNHLY and FYNNEI. Trimming removed 6 bases from V and 7 bases from J; junction bases left unmatched: 9. This CDR3 contains 15 residues. Written as DNA, the CDR3 is TGTGCCAGCAGCAATTCCCGGGACAGGGGGCTTGGCTACACCTTC. Amino acid sequence: CASSNSRDRGLGYTF.

V is TRBV7-2 and J is TRBJ2-3; 9 bases are shared with TRBD2. Germline CDR1 and CDR2: SGHTA and FQGNSA. Losses at the gene ends were 1 base for V and 4 bases for J; bases not matched to a gene: 12. This CDR3 has 18 residues. The CDR3 sequence is CASSLGMTSGKGPDTQYF. Here the CDR3 DNA reads TGTGCCAGCAGCTTAGGGATGACTAGCGGTAAGGGACCAGATACGCAGTATTTT.

The chain recombines TRBV2 with TRBJ2-7; maybe TRBD2 (6 bases). This CDR3 comprises 15 residues. Germline-derived CDR1 and CDR2 are SNHLY and FYNNEI. Deletions cut 9 bases from V and 5 bases from J, with 23 bases between. The CDR3 DNA is TGTGCCAGTAACCCGGGGGATGGCACTCCGGACGAGCAGTACTTC. Residues: CASNPGDGTPDEQYF.